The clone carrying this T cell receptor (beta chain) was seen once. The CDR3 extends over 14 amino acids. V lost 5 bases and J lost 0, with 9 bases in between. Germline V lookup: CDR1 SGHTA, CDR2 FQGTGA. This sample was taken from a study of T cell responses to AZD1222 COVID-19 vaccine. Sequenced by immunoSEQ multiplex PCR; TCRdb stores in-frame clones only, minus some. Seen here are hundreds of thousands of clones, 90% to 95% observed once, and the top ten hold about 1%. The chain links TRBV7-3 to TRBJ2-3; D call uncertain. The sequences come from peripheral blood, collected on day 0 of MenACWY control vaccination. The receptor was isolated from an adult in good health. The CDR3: CASSPSPSTDTQYF. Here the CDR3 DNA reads TGTGCCAGCAGCCCAAGCCCGAGCACAGATACGCAGTATTTT.